What follows describes a single T cell receptor (beta chain). This clonotype was seen only a few times. Its recognized antigen is unknown. No clone much larger than this one lies a single base away; base qualities are absent. These data belong to a study of T-cell memory formation after mild COVID-19 (dated by TCRdb to the early 2020s). As for the study more broadly: TCR sequence clusters from the two donors were found to be largely donor specific. The cohort comprised two young, previously healthy adult volunteers, one female and one male. In a couple of donors, T-cell clones that expanded and contracted after mild COVID-19 were followed by sequencing TCRalpha and TCRbeta repertoires longitudinally. General conclusions and limits of the study: SARS-CoV-2 specificity was not confirmed for the second-wave clones peaking on day 37. Balanced CD4/CD8 phenotypes were observed for clones contracting from day 15 to 85, whereas a bias towards CD4+ was observed for a second wave of clones expanding from day 15 to 37. Contracting CD4+ clones were located mainly in the CM and EM memory subsets, whereas CD8+ clones were found to be enriched in EMRA. The detection of some responding clones in pre-infection memory suggests that pre-existing cross-reactive memory T cells joined the SARS-CoV-2 response. Only a couple of mild cases were covered in the study, and larger cohorts including severe cases with pre-infection samples were considered necessary.

Ficoll-Paque density gradient centrifugation was the method used to isolate PBMCs. These reads were obtained on an Illumina NovaSeq 6000. cDNA libraries for TCRalpha and TCRbeta were prepared by 5'RACE using constant-segment primers, with sample barcodes and unique molecular identifiers added. Trizol reagent was used to extract RNA from every sample. Amplification of the libraries took two PCR steps, and the second step added a second sample barcode plus Illumina TruSeq adapters. Sequencing of libraries was performed on an Illumina NovaSeq with 2 x 150 bp paired-end reads. Concerning the study's data processing: Demultiplexing of reads and collapsing into UMI-guided consensus sequences were performed with migec v1.2.7. Using mixcr v2.1.11, the UMI consensuses were aligned to TRA and TRB V and J templates and assembled into clonotypes. A clonotype was counted as expanded or contracted only if both edgeR and NoisET called the change significant, with noise models trained on biological replicates. For edgeR calls, a false discovery rate-adjusted p below 0.01 and a log2 fold-change threshold of 1 were applied. As an exploratory analysis of dynamics, max-normalized trajectories of the 1000 most abundant clonotypes were examined with PCA combined with hierarchical clustering. Separately sequenced CD4+ and CD8+ repertoires were used to assign the CD4 or CD8 phenotype of responding clones. The public reads were run again by TCRdb, first through fastp at Q25 and then through MiXCR, and only productive beta chains were kept. Records with the same CDR3 protein are collapsed into one entry carrying the most frequent genes and DNA. Here the V and J calls rest on TCRdb's processing, not on the authors' analysis. The sample includes tens of thousands of distinct CDR3 sequences, with over 12% observed a single time. The ten largest clones take up 39% of the sample.

This receptor was obtained from a man aged 18 to 30 who had mild COVID-19 (a few samples of this study predate the infection). The sample titles of this study are shuffled in the database, so cell type and time point are left out; the donor was told from shared clones. What was sequenced was PBMCs or a T cell subset sorted from them (not recorded which).

The DNA sequence follows: TGCGCCAGCAGCCAAGAGAGGGCGATTACCTACGAGCAGTACTTC. The encoded protein is CASSQERAITYEQYF. Recombination joined TRBV4-3 with TRBJ2-7; TRBD2 might be the D gene, on 5 matching bases. V sheds 0 bases and J sheds 2 bases, leaving 11 bases between their ends. CDR3 length: 15 amino acids, cysteine to phenylalanine. Only the CDR3 portion is preserved as DNA: 45 bases, with reading frame beginning at the first base. Sequences LGHNA (CDR1) and YSLEER (CDR2) are obtained from the germline V gene.